A single sample is the source of the 27 T cell receptor beta chains below, sequenced in a study of blood T cell repertoires in COVID-19. This table comes from immunoSEQ multiplex PCR, and its TCRdb copy is limited to in-frame clones, with some not included. The table lists about 380,000 clones, 85% to 90% of them singletons. The sample was PBMCs or T cells enriched from blood (not recorded which). These receptors were taken from a woman between 18 and 30 years old who had recovered from COVID-19.

This chain links TRBV4-1 with TRBJ1-5; TRBD1 matches 10 bases. Germline trimming cut 4 bases from V and 7 bases from J; bases unmatched to any gene: 10. The CDR3 spans 16 residues. CDR1 is MGHRA and CDR2 is YSYEKL in the germline V gene. Written as DNA, the CDR3 is TGCGCCAGCAGCCGTATACCGGGACAGGGGTGGCAGCCCCAGCATTTT. This translates into CASSRIPGQGWQPQHF.

V is TRBV6-4 and J is TRBJ1-5; D gene unclear. The ends were cut back, 2 bases at V and 2 bases at J, with 7 bases in the middle. The CDR3 length is 14 residues. Germline-derived CDR1 and CDR2 are MRHNA and SNTAGT. CDR3: CASSDGGGNQPQHF. DNA for the CDR3: TGTGCCAGCAGTGACGGAGGCGGCAATCAGCCCCAGCATTTT.

This clone has a single count. The chain combines TRBV19 with TRBJ1-1; D gene ambiguous. The CDR3 totals 13 residues. CDR1 is LNHDA and CDR2 is SQIVND in the germline V gene (reference sequence). V was trimmed by 9 bases and J by 1 base, leaving 12 bases between them. The CDR3 nucleotides are TGTGCCAGCCTCTCTTATTCGAACACTGAAGCTTTCTTT. As protein: CASLSYSNTEAFF.

Written as DNA, the CDR3 is TGTGCCAGCAGTTATTATGGCAGCACTGAAGCTTTCTTT. Its protein is CASSYYGSTEAFF. The rearrangement uses TRBV6-5 and TRBJ1-1; D uncertain. The V and J ends lost 3 bases and 4 bases respectively, with 9 bases between them. The CDR3 is made up of 13 amino acids. Germline CDR1 MNHEY, CDR2 SVGAGI.

The chain carries TRBV7-2 and TRBJ1-3; no firm D call. CDR3 length: 16 residues. V was clipped by 0 bases and J by 0 bases, with 9 bases between them. Germline V CDR1 and CDR2: SGHTA, FQGNSA. The CDR3, as DNA: TGTGCCAGCAGCTTAGCGTTCGCTAACTCTGGAAACACCATATATTTT. This gives the protein CASSLAFANSGNTIYF. Combining the CDR3 with reference TRBV7-2 and TRBJ1-3 gives the whole variable domain GAGVSQSPSNKVTEKGKDVELRCDPISGHTALYWYRQSLGQGLEFLIYFQGNSAPDKSGLPSDRFSAERTGGSVSTLTIQRTQQEDSAVYLCASSLAFANSGNTIYFGEGSWLTVV.

This clone showed up just a few times. The chain combines TRBV6-5 with TRBJ1-2, with no clear D. The germline V gene has CDR1 MNHEY and CDR2 SVGAGI. The V and J ends lost 6 bases and 5 bases respectively, with 19 bases between them. The CDR3 is 15 residues long. CDR3 loop: CASSRADSHRYGYTF. As DNA, the CDR3 is TGTGCCAGCAGCCGGGCGGACTCACACCGATATGGCTACACCTTC.

The chain combines TRBV3-1 (or the pseudogene TRBV3-2) with TRBJ2-7; the D gene is possibly TRBD1 (6 bases). V was shortened by 0 bases and J by 5 bases, with 23 bases between the two germline ends. CDR1 LGHDT and CDR2 YNNKEL come from the germline V gene (reference sequence). The CDR3 length is 18 residues. CDR3 in amino acids: CASSQELAYIGTNDEQYF. In nucleotides, the CDR3 is TGTGCCAGCAGCCAAGAATTGGCATATATCGGGACAAACGACGAGCAGTACTTC.

The gene calls are TRBV7-2 and TRBJ1-2; perhaps TRBD1 as D (6 bases). Trimming took 1 base from V and 5 from J, leaving 11 bases between them. Per germline, CDR1 SGHTA and CDR2 FQGNSA. The CDR3 consists of 14 residues. CDR3 loop: CASSLDRVGYGYTF. The CDR3 nucleotides are TGTGCCAGCAGCTTAGACAGGGTGGGTTATGGCTACACCTTC.

J is TRBJ2-5 and V is TRBV6-6; D possibly corresponds to TRBD1 (5 bases). CDR3 length: 15 amino acids. Germline CDR1 reads MNHNY; CDR2 reads SVGAGI (reference sequence). The V end lost 4 bases, the J end lost 0 bases, and 12 bases lay between the germline ends. In DNA, the CDR3 is TGTGCCAGCAGTTTTGCCAGGGCGAACCAAGAGACCCAGTACTTC. It encodes CASSFARANQETQYF.

The chain employs TRBV9 and TRBJ1-1; TRBD1 might be the D (6 bases). Trimming shortened V by 0 bases and J by 6 bases, and 12 bases separated the two germline ends. The CDR3 covers 14 residues. Looked up from germline, CDR1 is SGDLS and CDR2 is YYNGEE. The CDR3 nucleotides read TGTGCCAGCAGCGTAGGGGGCCAGGGGCCTGAAGCTTTCTTT. Its protein product is CASSVGGQGPEAFF. The variable domain in full, completed from reference TRBV9 and TRBJ1-1, reads DSGVTQTPKHLITATGQRVTLRCSPRSGDLSVYWYQQSLDQGLQFLIQYYNGEERAKGNILERFSAQQFPDLHSELNLSSLELGDSALYFCASSVGGQGPEAFFGQGTRLTVV.

The chain employs TRBV30 and TRBJ1-5, with TRBD1 as a possible D gene (5 bases). With 3 bases removed from V and 2 bases from J, the gap between germline ends came to 14 bases. Germline CDR1 reads GTSNPN; CDR2 reads SVGIG (reference sequence). The CDR3 has 15 amino acids. The CDR3 bases are TGTGCCTGGAGCCCCGGACATGGACGCAATCAGCCCCAGCATTTT. Its translation: CAWSPGHGRNQPQHF. The full variable domain, completed using reference TRBV30 and TRBJ1-5, is SQTIHQWPATLVQPVGSPLSLECTVEGTSNPNLYWYRQAAGRGLQLLFYSVGIGQISSEVPQNLSASRPQDRQFILSSKKLLLSDSGFYLCAWSPGHGRNQPQHFGDGTRLSIL.

V gene TRBV4-1 combines with J gene TRBJ2-3, with TRBD2 identical over 10 bases. There are 16 residues in the CDR3. With V trimmed by 2 bases and J by 3 bases, 5 bases remained unmatched. Germline CDR1 and CDR2: MGHRA and YSYEKL. CDR3 region: CASSQQPSGGTDTQYF. CDR3 DNA: TGCGCCAGCAGCCAACAGCCTAGCGGGGGAACAGATACGCAGTATTTT.

The chain carries TRBV9 and TRBJ1-6; TRBD1 might be the D (6 bases). The germline gives CDR1 SGDLS, CDR2 YYNGEE. Deletions cut 1 base from V and 5 bases from J, with 19 bases between. There are 18 residues in the CDR3. In DNA, the CDR3 is TGTGCCAGCAGCGTACCCGATGGGACACCAGGGGATAATTCACCCCTCCACTTT. Its protein is CASSVPDGTPGDNSPLHF.

The V and J genes are TRBV7-8 and TRBJ2-5; 13 nucleotides agree with TRBD2. The CDR3 has 15 amino acids. Germline V CDR1 and CDR2: SGHVS, FQNEAQ. The V segment lost 1 base and the J segment 4 bases; nucleotides outside the gene matches: 0. In DNA form, the CDR3 reads TGTGCCAGCAGCTTAGGACTAGCGGGGGGAGAGACCCAGTACTTC. Its translation is CASSLGLAGGETQYF.

A note on this clone: Other DNA sequences in this sample translate to the same CDR3. The V gene is TRBV6-5, the J gene TRBJ1-2; D is possibly TRBD1 (6 bases). V lost 0 bases, J lost 4 bases, and 9 bases lay in between. The CDR3 sequence is 14 residues long. Germline CDR1 MNHEY, CDR2 SVGAGI. CDR3: CASSYSTGIYGYTF. CDR3 sequence (DNA): TGTGCCAGCAGTTACTCCACAGGGATCTATGGCTACACCTTC.

V is TRBV27 and J is TRBJ2-3; 7 nucleotides align to TRBD1. CDR1 and CDR2 (germline): MNHEY, SMNVEV (reference sequence). The CDR3 length is 15 residues. V shed 3 bases and J 0 bases; nucleotides not matched to a gene: 3. The CDR3 DNA reads TGTGCCAGCAGTTTTTTGACAGGGAGCACAGATACGCAGTATTTT. It specifies CASSFLTGSTDTQYF.

V is TRBV2 and J is TRBJ2-3; possible D gene TRBD1, 5 bases. CDR3 size: 13 residues. Trimming stripped 4 bases from V and 7 bases from J, with 12 bases between. CDR1 and CDR2 from the germline V gene are SNHLY and FYNNEI. The CDR3 DNA reads as TGTGCCAGCAGTGTAGTCAGGGAAAATACGCAGTATTTT. Translating gives CASSVVRENTQYF.

J is TRBJ2-7 and V is TRBV6-8, with 11 bases that match TRBD1. V lost 4 bases, J lost 0 bases, and 11 bases stayed unmatched. CDR1 is MNHGY, CDR2 SAAAGT, per germline. This CDR3 spans 18 amino acids. As DNA, the CDR3 is TGTGCCAGCAGTTTCTGGACAGGGGGCGCGGGCCACTCCTACGAGCAGTACTTC. Its translation: CASSFWTGGAGHSYEQYF.

V is TRBV19 and J is TRBJ2-7, with D perhaps matching TRBD2 (6 bases). The V gene's germline CDR1 is LNHDA and CDR2 SQIVND (reference sequence). Between the trimmed V and J ends, which lost 1 base and 3 bases, there was a span of 19 bases. The CDR3 sequence is 17 residues long. CDR3 protein: CASSIARVDGRSYEQYF. The CDR3 DNA is TGTGCCAGTAGTATAGCGCGGGTTGACGGGAGAAGCTACGAGCAGTACTTC.

V gene TRBV24-1 combines with J gene TRBJ1-5; no firm D call. The CDR3 length is 13 residues. Germline CDR1 and CDR2: KGHDR and SFDVKD. V was pared by 4 bases and J by 0 bases, with 3 bases between. CDR3 sequence reads: CATSDSSNQPQHF. Here the CDR3 DNA reads TGTGCCACCAGTGACAGTAGCAATCAGCCCCAGCATTTT.

The chain links TRBV4-1 to TRBJ1-6; the D is unclear. Trimming removed 2 bases from V and 9 bases from J, with 14 bases in between. There are 15 residues in the CDR3. CDR1 is MGHRA and CDR2 is YSYEKL in the germline V gene. The CDR3 coding sequence is TGCGCCAGCAGCCAACCCCGGGAAGCGGGTTCACCCCTCCACTTT. This sequence encodes CASSQPREAGSPLHF.

The V gene is TRBV19, the J gene TRBJ2-7, with D unclear. CDR3 size: 14 residues. The V gene's germline CDR1 is LNHDA and CDR2 SQIVND (reference sequence). V was cut by 11 bases and J by 1 base, with 18 bases left in between. The CDR3: CAPRSRPISYEQYF. Here the CDR3 DNA reads TGTGCCCCCCGGTCGAGGCCGATTTCCTACGAGCAGTACTTC.

This clone occurred a few times. This chain joins TRBV27 and TRBJ2-2, with 7 nucleotides matching TRBD1. J was trimmed by 7 bases and V by 4 bases; bases with no gene match: 6. The CDR3 spans 14 residues. Germline-derived CDR1 and CDR2 are MNHEY and SMNVEV (reference sequence). The CDR3 DNA reads TGTGCCAGCAGTTATCAGGGGGAGAACGGGGAGCTGTTTTTT. It encodes CASSYQGENGELFF.

The chain joins TRBV4-3 to TRBJ2-3, with 13 nucleotides matching TRBD2. This CDR3 has 19 residues. V was clipped by 2 bases and J by 0 bases; unmatched bases: 8. CDR1 and CDR2 (germline): LGHNA, YSLEER. CDR3 sequence (DNA): TGCGCCAGCAGCCAATTACTAGCGGGGGGGACCCACAGCACAGATACGCAGTATTTT. Translated, it gives CASSQLLAGGTHSTDTQYF.

This clone showed up just once. The chain recombines TRBV6-6 with TRBJ1-1; perhaps TRBD1 as D (5 bases). Germline CDR1 reads MNHNY; CDR2 reads SVGAGI (reference sequence). The CDR3 is made up of 12 amino acids. Trimming cost V 4 bases and J 5 bases, with 8 bases left between them. CDR3 protein: CASSFKGTEAFF. The CDR3 DNA is TGTGCCAGCAGTTTCAAGGGGACTGAAGCTTTCTTT.

The V gene is TRBV4-1, the J gene TRBJ2-3; D is undetermined. V was trimmed by 1 base and J by 6 bases, leaving 14 bases between them. This CDR3 region has 15 residues. In germline, CDR1 is MGHRA, CDR2 YSYEKL. The CDR3 sequence is CASSQVLELEDTQYF. CDR3 sequence (DNA): TGCGCCAGCAGCCAAGTGCTAGAATTGGAGGATACGCAGTATTTT.

V usage is TRBV5-6 and J usage is TRBJ1-1; 10 bases line up with TRBD1. The V segment lost 4 bases and the J segment 2 bases; nucleotides outside the gene matches: 5. CDR1 and CDR2 (germline): SGHDT, YYEEEE. This CDR3 region has 15 residues. The CDR3 bases are TGTGCCAGCAGCATGGACAGGGGGAAAAACACTGAAGCTTTCTTT. This gives the protein CASSMDRGKNTEAFF.